Listed below are T cell receptor beta chains from one sample, sequenced in a study of cytomegalovirus exposure and HLA in healthy donors. Assay used: immunoSEQ multiplex PCR; TCRdb lists only in-frame clones, some missing. The sample records under 130,000 clones, 78% being singletons. Specimen: PBMCs. The receptors were sampled from a man aged 30 to 45 in good health and CMV-seronegative. Both conserved end residues are part of each CDR3. Each record gives: CDR3 protein, CDR3 DNA, J gene, D gene, clone size, V gene. The D gene is left open where the match is weak. The listing skips clone size in some rows; elsewhere it reads once, few, many or a size class.

CDR3: CASSPQGNSNQPQHF
DNA: TGTGCCAGCAGCCCCCAGGGTAATAGCAATCAGCCCCAGCATTTT
J: TRBJ1-5
D: -
size: -
V: TRBV7-6

CDR3: CASSRLAGTSGEQFF
DNA: TGTGCCAGCAGCCGACTAGCGGGAACCTCAGGTGAGCAGTTCTTC
J: TRBJ2-1
D: TRBD2
size: -
V: TRBV5-4

CDR3: CASSPPGTRRETQYF
DNA: TGTGCCAGCTCACCACCCGGGACTAGACGAGAGACCCAGTACTTC
J: TRBJ2-5
D: TRBD2
size: -
V: TRBV18

CDR3: CASSQDSTGTGQPQHF
DNA: TGCGCCAGCAGCCAAGACTCGACAGGGACGGGTCAGCCCCAGCATTTT
J: TRBJ1-5
D: TRBD1
size: -
V: TRBV4-3

CDR3: CASLRGSTQYF
DNA: TGTGCCAGCCTCCGCGGGAGTACGCAGTATTTT
J: TRBJ2-3
D: TRBD2
size: few
V: TRBV6-5

CDR3: CASSLSRGPGETQYF
DNA: TGTGCCAGCAGCCTCAGCAGGGGGCCGGGGGAGACCCAGTACTTC
J: TRBJ2-5
D: TRBD1
size: -
V: TRBV7-2

CDR3: CASSQLLAGEETQYF
DNA: TGTGCCAGCAGCCAACTTCTAGCGGGGGAAGAGACCCAGTACTTC
J: TRBJ2-5
D: TRBD2
size: -
V: TRBV9

CDR3: CASSLEVSYEQYF
DNA: TGCGCCAGCAGCTTAGAGGTATCCTACGAGCAGTACTTC
J: TRBJ2-7
D: -
size: few
V: TRBV5-1

CDR3: CASSLRQGAEYEQYF
DNA: TGTGCCAGCAGCCTCAGACAGGGGGCTGAATACGAGCAGTACTTC
J: TRBJ2-7
D: TRBD1
size: -
V: TRBV9

CDR3: CASRAGSNEKLFF
DNA: TGTGCCAGCAGGGCAGGAAGTAATGAAAAACTGTTTTTT
J: TRBJ1-4
D: -
size: few
V: TRBV6-5

CDR3: CASSIGGQPYGYTF
DNA: TGTGCCAGTAGTATAGGAGGACAGCCCTATGGCTACACCTTC
J: TRBJ1-2
D: -
size: -
V: TRBV19

CDR3: CASSQGGVGELFF
DNA: TGCGCCAGCAGCCAGGGAGGGGTCGGGGAGCTGTTTTTT
J: TRBJ2-2
D: TRBD2
size: -
V: TRBV4-3

CDR3: CASEDSNEQFF
DNA: TGTGCCAGCGAAGACTCGAATGAGCAGTTCTTC
J: TRBJ2-1
D: -
size: -
V: TRBV6-6

CDR3: CAVGSGNEQYF
DNA: TGTGCGGTTGGATCCGGGAACGAGCAGTACTTC
J: TRBJ2-7
D: -
size: once
V: TRBV19

CDR3: CASSQSMNRNTGELFF
DNA: TGCGCCAGCAGCCAAAGTATGAACAGGAACACCGGGGAGCTGTTTTTT
J: TRBJ2-2
D: -
size: -
V: TRBV4-3

CDR3: CASSQGTRGLIEQFF
DNA: TGCGCCAGCAGCCAAGGAACTAGAGGCCTTATTGAGCAGTTCTTC
J: TRBJ2-1
D: -
size: -
V: TRBV4-3

CDR3: CAGGWRSNQPQHF
DNA: TGTGCCGGGGGGTGGCGGAGCAATCAGCCCCAGCATTTT
J: TRBJ1-5
D: -
size: -
V: TRBV28

CDR3: CASSPLAGVLYEQYF
DNA: TGTGCCAGCAGTCCACTAGCGGGAGTGCTCTACGAGCAGTACTTC
J: TRBJ2-7
D: TRBD2
size: -
V: TRBV27

CDR3: CASRVVPGGTPYEQYF
DNA: TGTGCCAGCAGGGTAGTACCTGGGGGGACTCCCTACGAGCAGTACTTC
J: TRBJ2-7
D: -
size: -
V: TRBV11-2

CDR3: CASKDRDTEAFF
DNA: TGTGCCAGCAAGGACAGGGACACTGAAGCTTTCTTT
J: TRBJ1-1
D: TRBD1
size: -
V: TRBV2

CDR3: CASSAPGTSGGKETQYF
DNA: TGTGCCAGCAGCGCCCCCGGGACTAGCGGGGGTAAAGAGACCCAGTACTTC
J: TRBJ2-5
D: TRBD2
size: -
V: TRBV9

CDR3: CASSASVREQYF
DNA: TGTGCCAGCAGCGCGAGTGTTCGGGAGCAGTACTTC
J: TRBJ2-7
D: -
size: -
V: TRBV28

CDR3: CASSPTGYFQPQHF
DNA: TGTGCCAGCTCACCTACAGGGTACTTTCAGCCCCAGCATTTT
J: TRBJ1-5
D: -
size: -
V: TRBV18